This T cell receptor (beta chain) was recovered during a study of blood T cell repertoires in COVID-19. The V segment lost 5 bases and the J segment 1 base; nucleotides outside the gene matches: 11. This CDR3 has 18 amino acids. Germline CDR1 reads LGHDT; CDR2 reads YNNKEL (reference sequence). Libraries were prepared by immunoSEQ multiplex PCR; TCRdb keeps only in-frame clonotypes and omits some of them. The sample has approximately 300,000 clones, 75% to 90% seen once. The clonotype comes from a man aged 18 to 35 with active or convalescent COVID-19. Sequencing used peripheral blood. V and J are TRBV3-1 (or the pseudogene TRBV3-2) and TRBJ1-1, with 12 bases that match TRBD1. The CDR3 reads CASSFRGQGARRNTEAFF. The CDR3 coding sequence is TGTGCCAGCAGCTTCAGGGGACAGGGGGCAAGACGGAACACTGAAGCTTTCTTT.